Listed here is a single T cell receptor (beta chain). Its antigen remains unidentified. The PCR ran on 60 Vbeta and 13 Jbeta primers. Per the study methods: Later reanalysis found 60 million to 90 million unique TCR beta chains, 10 million to 12 million of them shared. The repertoire was sequenced with immunoSEQ multiplex PCR; TCRdb's copy has only in-frame clones and lacks some. V, J and clone size were drawn from that table, and D and trimming were deduced from the DNA. Its listing shows about 75,000 clones. Healthy bone marrow donors made up the donor group. These data belong to a study of cytomegalovirus exposure and HLA in healthy donors. Study outcomes and limitations: V- and J-gene trimming of TCR beta was linked (in a later analysis) to a missense DCLRE1C variant. The productive fraction for most TCR beta V segments was about 90% or about 30% in an earlier analysis.

Sequencing was carried out using PBMCs. The TCR sequence derives from a man younger than 30 in good health and CMV-seropositive.

The CDR3 bases are TGTGCCACGACAGGGTTAACTAATGAAAAACTGTTTTTT. Translation: CATTGLTNEKLFF. This sequence joins TRBV2 and TRBJ1-4; 7 bases match TRBD1. The CDR3 consists of 13 residues. The junction had 3 bases not matched to a gene; V was cut back by 10 bases and J by 1 base. Per the germline V gene, CDR1 is SNHLY and CDR2 is FYNNEI.